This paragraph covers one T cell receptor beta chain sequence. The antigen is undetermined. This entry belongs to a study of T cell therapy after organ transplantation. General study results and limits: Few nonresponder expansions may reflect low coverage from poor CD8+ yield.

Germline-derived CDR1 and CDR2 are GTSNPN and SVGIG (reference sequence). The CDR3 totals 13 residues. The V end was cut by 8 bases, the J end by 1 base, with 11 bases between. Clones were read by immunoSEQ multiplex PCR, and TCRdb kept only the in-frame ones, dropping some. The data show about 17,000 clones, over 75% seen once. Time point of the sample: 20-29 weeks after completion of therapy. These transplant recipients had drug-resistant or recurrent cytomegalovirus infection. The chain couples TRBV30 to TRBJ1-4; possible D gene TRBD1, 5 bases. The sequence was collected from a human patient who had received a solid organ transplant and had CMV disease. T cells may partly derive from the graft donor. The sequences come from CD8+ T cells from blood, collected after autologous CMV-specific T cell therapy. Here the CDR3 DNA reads TGTGCCGGGACGCAGGGAACTAATGAAAAACTGTTTTTT. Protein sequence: CAGTQGTNEKLFF.